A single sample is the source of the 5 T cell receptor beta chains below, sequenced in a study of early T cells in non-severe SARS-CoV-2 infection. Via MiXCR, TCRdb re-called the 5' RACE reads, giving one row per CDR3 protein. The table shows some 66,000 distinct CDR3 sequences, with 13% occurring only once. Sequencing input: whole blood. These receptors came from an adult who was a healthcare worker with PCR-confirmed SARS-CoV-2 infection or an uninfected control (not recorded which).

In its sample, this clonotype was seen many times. CDR3 nucleotides: TGTGCCAGCAGCCTCGGACAGAACAGTGAGCAGTTCTTC. As protein: CASSLGQNSEQFF. The chain couples TRBV7-3 to TRBJ2-1, with a tentative D call TRBD1 (6 bases). Looked up from germline, CDR1 is SGHTA and CDR2 is FQGTGA. Trimming took off 5 bases at V and 9 bases at J, with 14 bases between the two ends. The CDR3 sequence is 13 residues long.

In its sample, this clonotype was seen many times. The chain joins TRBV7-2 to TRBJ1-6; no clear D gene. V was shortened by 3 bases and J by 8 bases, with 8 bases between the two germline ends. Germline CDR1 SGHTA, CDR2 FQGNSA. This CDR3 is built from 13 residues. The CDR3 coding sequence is TGTGCCAGCAGCTTGGTAGGGCATTCACCCCTCCACTTT. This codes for CASSLVGHSPLHF.

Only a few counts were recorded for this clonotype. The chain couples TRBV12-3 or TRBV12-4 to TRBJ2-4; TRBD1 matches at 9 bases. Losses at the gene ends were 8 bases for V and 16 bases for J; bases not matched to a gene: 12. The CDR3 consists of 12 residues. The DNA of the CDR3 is TGTGCCAGCGGATACCCGGGACAGGGTCTTTACTTC. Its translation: CASGYPGQGLYF.

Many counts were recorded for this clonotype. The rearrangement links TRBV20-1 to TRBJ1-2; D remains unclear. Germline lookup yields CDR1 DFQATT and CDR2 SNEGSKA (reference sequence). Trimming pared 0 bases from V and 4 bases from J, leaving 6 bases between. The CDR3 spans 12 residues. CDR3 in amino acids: CSAREARYGYTF. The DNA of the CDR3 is TGCAGTGCTAGAGAAGCTCGCTATGGCTACACCTTC.

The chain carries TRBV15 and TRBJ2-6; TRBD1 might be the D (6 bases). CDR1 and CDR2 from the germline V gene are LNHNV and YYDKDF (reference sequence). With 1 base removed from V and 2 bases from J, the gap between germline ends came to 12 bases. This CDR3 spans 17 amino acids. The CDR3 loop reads CATSRGPGVTGANVLTF. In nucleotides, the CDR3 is TGTGCCACCAGCAGAGGTCCAGGGGTTACTGGGGCCAACGTCCTGACTTTC.